This T cell receptor (beta chain) was obtained from a study of blood T cell repertoires in COVID-19. Profiled with immunoSEQ multiplex PCR; TCRdb holds only in-frame clones, not every one. The sample consists of a few hundred thousand clones, around four fifths of them appearing once. The CDR3 has 13 amino acids. CDR1 and CDR2 from the germline V gene are MNHEY and SVGEGT. The germline V and J ends were trimmed by 6 bases and 6 bases, with 12 bases remaining between them. This chain links TRBV6-2 or TRBV6-3 with TRBJ1-5; D unclear. Sequencing was carried out using peripheral blood. The origin of this receptor is a woman aged 45-65 years with acute or convalescent COVID-19. This chain's CDR3 is CASSLEEVQPQHF. The DNA for the CDR3 is TGTGCCAGCAGCCTCGAAGAGGTTCAGCCCCAGCATTTT.